The clone carrying this T cell receptor beta chain was counted many times. Separate cDNA molecules received unique molecular identifiers, which the library attached to them. TCRdb used MiXCR to reprocess the RACE reads, holding one entry per CDR3 protein. The sample has some 300,000 distinct CDR3 sequences; approximately 5.8% are singletons. This specimen belongs to a study of human T cells and chemical hapten exposure. Study in general: Patches with 0.01% DPC went on the upper back, and the tests were read at 6 days.

The time point is: pre-sensitization, week 0. Treatment of the sample: therapeutic diphenylcyclopropenone sensitization with weekly scalp DPC. V was cut by 0 bases and J by 0 bases, with 6 bases left in between. CDR3 size: 14 residues. Germline V CDR1 and CDR2: SGHDT, YYEEEE. This clonotype originated in a young woman with alopecia areata. Some clones in this sample may be carry-over from other donors' samples. The chain links TRBV5-6 to TRBJ1-1, with D hard to call. Sequenced here: whole blood, sampled in connection with sensitization to the hapten diphenylcyclopropenone (DPC). CDR3 sequence reads: CASSLELLNTEAFF. CDR3 DNA sequence: TGTGCCAGCAGCTTGGAACTTTTGAACACTGAAGCTTTCTTT.